One and the same sample provided the 32 T cell receptor beta chains below, sequenced in a study of cytomegalovirus exposure and HLA in healthy donors. The PCR ran on 60 Vbeta and 13 Jbeta primers. Measured with immunoSEQ multiplex PCR; TCRdb has only the in-frame clones, and not every one. The sample lists about 160,000 clones; around three quarters were seen once. The specimen was PBMCs. The source of these receptors is a man in his forties in good health and CMV-seronegative.

A few counts support this clone. The chain uses TRBV18 and TRBJ2-7; TRBD1 aligns across 7 bases. Germline V CDR1 and CDR2: KGHSH, LQKENI. V shed 3 bases and J 4 bases; nucleotides not matched to a gene: 6. The CDR3 contains 14 residues. As DNA, the CDR3 is TGTGCCAGCTCACCGGTAGGGGGCAAGTACGAGCAGTACTTC. It is translated as CASSPVGGKYEQYF. The complete variable domain, with remaining parts taken from reference TRBV18 and TRBJ2-7, reads NAGVMQNPRHLVRRRGQEARLRCSPMKGHSHVYWYRQLPEEGLKFMVYLQKENIIDESGMPKERFSAEFPKEGPSILRIQQVVRGDSAAYFCASSPVGGKYEQYFGPGTRLTVT.

The chain couples TRBV6-5 to TRBJ1-2; D not resolved. Germline V CDR1 and CDR2: MNHEY, SVGAGI. The CDR3 covers 15 residues. V lost 4 bases and J 4 bases, leaving 16 bases between the germline ends. The CDR3 loop reads CASSSQAEGSYGYTF. The CDR3 bases are TGTGCCAGCAGTTCCCAGGCTGAGGGAAGCTATGGCTACACCTTC.

This rearrangement joins TRBV5-6 to TRBJ2-7, with 8 bases aligning to TRBD2. V was clipped by 4 bases and J by 6 bases; unmatched bases: 12. The germline CDR1 and CDR2 sequences are SGHDT and YYEEEE. This CDR3 has 15 residues. The CDR3 nucleotides are TGTGCCAGCAGCCTTGGAGCGGGAGAGTGGGGCGAGCAGTACTTC. Encoded protein: CASSLGAGEWGEQYF. Based on the CDR3 plus reference TRBV5-6 and TRBJ2-7, the full variable domain is DAGVTQSPTHLIKTRGQQVTLRCSPKSGHDTVSWYQQALGQGPQFIFQYYEEEERQRGNFPDRFSGHQFPNYSSELNVNALLLGDSALYLCASSLGAGEWGEQYFGPGTRLTVT.

The V and J genes are TRBV7-6 and TRBJ1-2, with a tentative D call TRBD1 (5 bases). The germline CDR1 and CDR2 sequences are SGHVS and FNYEAQ. CDR3 length equals 16 residues. V dropped 3 bases and J dropped 3 bases, with 17 bases sitting between them. The CDR3 DNA reads as TGTGCCAGCAGCTTGGGATTACAGGCGGCGGACTATGGCTACACCTTC. Its protein is CASSLGLQAADYGYTF.

This clone was seen a single time. The chain uses TRBV19 and TRBJ1-2; 7 nucleotides line up with TRBD1. The CDR3 runs to 15 residues. The ends lost 5 bases at V and 2 bases at J; junction bases unmatched: 8. CDR1 is LNHDA and CDR2 is SQIVND in the germline V gene (reference sequence). The CDR3 reads CASSFSGGTNYGYTF. The CDR3 nucleotides are TGTGCCAGTAGTTTCTCAGGGGGAACCAACTATGGCTACACCTTC.

The chain links TRBV28 to TRBJ1-2, with D possibly matching TRBD1 (6 bases). The germline gives CDR1 MDHEN, CDR2 SYDVKM. Trimming shortened V by 6 bases and J by 5 bases, and 19 bases separated the two germline ends. This CDR3 region has 15 residues. The chain's CDR3 is CASSRAAGALYGYTF. The CDR3 nucleotides read TGTGCCAGCAGCCGCGCGGCGGGGGCTTTATATGGCTACACCTTC.

The V gene is TRBV28, the J gene TRBJ1-4, with a weak D call TRBD1 (5 bases). Trimming pared 5 bases from V and 8 bases from J, leaving 24 bases between. The CDR3 runs 17 residues. Germline V gives CDR1 MDHEN, CDR2 SYDVKM. This chain's CDR3 is CASSRRDLLESLEKLFF. The CDR3 nucleotides read TGTGCCAGCAGTCGACGGGACTTACTCGAATCCCTCGAAAAACTGTTTTTT.

Only one count was recorded for this clone. The V call is TRBV15, the J call TRBJ1-4; 8 nucleotides match TRBD1. Germline CDR1 reads LNHNV; CDR2 reads YYDKDF (reference sequence). The CDR3 runs 17 residues. V was pared by 3 bases and J by 3 bases, with 9 bases of the junction left unmatched. The CDR3 DNA reads TGTGCCACCAGCAGGAAGGGGATACAGGGGGCTAATGAAAAACTGTTTTTT. It codes for CATSRKGIQGANEKLFF.

The V call is TRBV7-3, the J call TRBJ2-1; TRBD2 matches at 7 bases. CDR3 length equals 16 residues. J was trimmed by 7 bases and V by 0 bases; bases with no gene match: 9. The germline gives CDR1 SGHTA, CDR2 FQGTGA. The CDR3 bases are TGTGCCAGCAGCTTAACGTTGCTAGCGGCCGTAAATGAGCAGTTCTTC. It yields the protein CASSLTLLAAVNEQFF.

This clone was seen many times. V is TRBV6-4 and J is TRBJ2-7, with D perhaps TRBD1 (6 bases). Germline assignment: CDR1 MRHNA and CDR2 SNTAGT. The V end lost 2 bases, the J end lost 6 bases, and 14 bases lay between the germline ends. CDR3 length equals 14 residues. Here the CDR3 DNA reads TGTGCCAGCAGTGACGGGGAACAGGGTAGCGAGCAGTACTTC. This encodes CASSDGEQGSEQYF.

V gene TRBV9 combines with J gene TRBJ1-3, with 7 positions matching TRBD1. The junction had 7 bases not matched to a gene; V was cut back by 3 bases and J by 4 bases. CDR3 length equals 15 residues. Germline CDR1 reads SGDLS; CDR2 reads YYNGEE. The CDR3 loop is CASSAKGAVGNTIYF. Written as DNA, the CDR3 is TGTGCCAGCAGCGCCAAGGGGGCAGTAGGAAACACCATATATTTT. Full variable domain (outside the CDR3, taken from reference TRBV9 and TRBJ1-3): DSGVTQTPKHLITATGQRVTLRCSPRSGDLSVYWYQQSLDQGLQFLIQYYNGEERAKGNILERFSAQQFPDLHSELNLSSLELGDSALYFCASSAKGAVGNTIYFGEGSWLTVV.

In DNA, the CDR3 is TGTGCCAGCTCACACGGACTTGGACAGAACAATCAGCCCCAGCATTTT. It translates to CASSHGLGQNNQPQHF. This chain joins TRBV18 and TRBJ1-5, with a tentative D call TRBD1 (6 bases). The germline gives CDR1 KGHSH, CDR2 LQKENI. The V and J ends lost 4 bases and 3 bases respectively, with 16 bases between them. The CDR3 runs to 16 residues.

The chain employs TRBV30 and TRBJ1-2; 9 bases fit TRBD1. V gave up 5 bases and J gave up 1 base; unmatched junction bases: 2. This CDR3 comprises 13 residues. Looked up from germline, CDR1 is GTSNPN and CDR2 is SVGIG (reference sequence). The CDR3 sequence: CAWEGQGNYGYTF. As DNA, the CDR3 is TGTGCCTGGGAGGGACAGGGTAACTATGGCTACACCTTC.

The V and J genes are TRBV4-1 and TRBJ2-5; D is uncertain. Trimming took 1 base from V and 5 from J, leaving 8 bases between them. Germline CDR1 is MGHRA and CDR2 is YSYEKL. There are 13 residues in the CDR3. The CDR3 nucleotides are TGCGCCAGCAGCCAAGCTTCCTTGGAGACCCAGTACTTC. Translation gives CASSQASLETQYF.

CDR3 loop: CAWTRRNSPLHF. DNA for the CDR3: TGTGCCTGGACCCGCAGGAATTCACCCCTCCACTTT. The rearrangement links TRBV30 to TRBJ1-6; D call uncertain. V was cut by 4 bases and J by 7 bases, with 8 bases left in between. Germline loops: CDR1 GTSNPN, CDR2 SVGIG (reference sequence). The CDR3 covers 12 residues.

This sequence joins TRBV4-1 and TRBJ2-1; 8 bases align to TRBD1. The J segment lost 6 bases and the V segment lost 0 bases, leaving 10 bases of the junction unmatched. Germline CDR1 reads MGHRA; CDR2 reads YSYEKL. The CDR3 extends over 17 amino acids. In DNA, the CDR3 is TGCGCCAGCAGCCAAGATGTATTAGACAGGGGAGGCAATGAGCAGTTCTTC. Amino acid sequence: CASSQDVLDRGGNEQFF.

This sequence joins TRBV15 and TRBJ1-1; no reliable D call. Germline values: CDR1 LNHNV, CDR2 YYDKDF (reference sequence). Trimming shortened V by 2 bases and J by 2 bases, and 9 bases separated the two germline ends. The CDR3 sequence is 14 residues long. The CDR3 DNA follows: TGTGCCACCAGCAGAAGGAGCTTAAACACTGAAGCTTTCTTT. The encoded protein is CATSRRSLNTEAFF.

The CDR3 DNA is TGTGCCAGCAGTTTGGGGCTAGGGTCCTACGAGCAGTACTTC. Translation gives CASSLGLGSYEQYF. This chain links TRBV27 with TRBJ2-7; weak D call: TRBD1 (5 bases). Germline V gene sequence: CDR1 MNHEY, CDR2 SMNVEV (reference sequence). The length of the CDR3 is 14 residues. With 3 bases removed from V and 1 base from J, the gap between germline ends came to 10 bases.

The chain joins TRBV9 to TRBJ1-4, with D unclear. The CDR3 contains 17 residues. Trimming stripped 0 bases from V and 0 bases from J, with 12 bases between. The V gene's germline CDR1 is SGDLS and CDR2 YYNGEE. CDR3 amino acids: CASSVAVGLATNEKLFF. The CDR3 DNA reads TGTGCCAGCAGCGTAGCTGTTGGTTTAGCAACTAATGAAAAACTGTTTTTT.

The rearrangement uses TRBV19 and TRBJ2-5; 9 nucleotides match TRBD1. CDR3 length: 16 amino acids. V shed 0 bases, J shed 5 bases, and the junction held 7 bases outside the gene matches. Germline assignment: CDR1 LNHDA and CDR2 SQIVND (reference sequence). CDR3 bases: TGTGCCAGTAGTATAGATCGGGGACAGGGCGGGGAGACCCAGTACTTC. Protein product: CASSIDRGQGGETQYF.

The CDR3 DNA follows: TGTGCCAGGCGCTCAGGCACCCGTAATGAAAAACTGTTTTTT. As protein: CARRSGTRNEKLFF. V and J are TRBV2 and TRBJ1-4; D gene uncertain. Trimming stripped 9 bases from V and 4 bases from J, with 15 bases between. The CDR3 covers 14 residues. Germline V gives CDR1 SNHLY, CDR2 FYNNEI. The full variable domain, in which reference TRBV2 and TRBJ1-4 provide the parts outside the CDR3, is EPEVTQTPSHQVTQMGQEVILRCVPISNHLYFYWYRQILGQKVEFLVSFYNNEISEKSEIFDDQFSVERPDGSNFTLKIRSTKLEDSAMYFCARRSGTRNEKLFFGSGTQLSVL.

The V and J genes are TRBV19 and TRBJ2-1, with D hard to call. V gave up 2 bases and J gave up 5 bases, with 13 bases separating them. The CDR3 sequence is 15 residues long. CDR1 and CDR2 from the germline V gene are LNHDA and SQIVND (reference sequence). Here the CDR3 reads CASSIPWPRNNEQFF. CDR3 DNA sequence: TGTGCCAGTAGTATACCATGGCCGAGGAACAATGAGCAGTTCTTC.

V is TRBV27 and J is TRBJ1-5; D ambiguous. Trimming cost V 0 bases and J 2 bases, with 11 bases left between them. The CDR3 contains 16 residues. Germline V gene data show CDR1 as MNHEY and CDR2 as SMNVEV (reference sequence). CDR3 bases: TGTGCCAGCAGTTTATCCCCCGGGGTAGGCAATCAGCCCCAGCATTTT. As protein: CASSLSPGVGNQPQHF.

The CDR3 bases are TGTGCCAGCAGCTTGGACCGGGGCGGGGAGCTGTTTTTT. The encoded protein is CASSLDRGGELFF. This chain connects TRBV11-3 to TRBJ2-2, with D perhaps matching TRBD2 (5 bases). The CDR3 totals 13 residues. The germline gives CDR1 SGHNT, CDR2 YENEEA. Trimming stripped 3 bases from V and 7 bases from J, with 9 bases between. Using reference TRBV11-3 and TRBJ2-2 for the parts outside the CDR3, the full variable domain is EAGVVQSPRYKIIEKKQPVAFWCNPISGHNTLYWYLQNLGQGPELLIRYENEEAVDDSQLPKDRFSAERLKGVDSTLKIQPAELGDSAVYLCASSLDRGGELFFGEGSRLTVL.

The chain joins TRBV19 to TRBJ1-5; 8 nucleotides agree with TRBD1. Trimming cost V 3 bases and J 2 bases; bases outside gene matches: 0. CDR1 and CDR2 from the germline V gene are LNHDA and SQIVND (reference sequence). CDR3 length equals 14 residues. The CDR3 reads CASSMTGGNQPQHF. CDR3 DNA sequence: TGTGCCAGTAGTATGACAGGGGGCAATCAGCCCCAGCATTTT. Drawing the rest from reference TRBV19 and TRBJ1-5, the complete variable domain is DGGITQSPKYLFRKEGQNVTLSCEQNLNHDAMYWYRQDPGQGLRLIYYSQIVNDFQKGDIAEGYSVSREKKESFPLTVTSAQKNPTAFYLCASSMTGGNQPQHFGDGTRLSIL.

V usage is TRBV10-1 and J usage is TRBJ2-2; possible D gene TRBD1, 7 bases. CDR1 and CDR2 (germline): WNHNN, SYGVQD (reference sequence). Trimming left V 3 bases short and J 3 bases short, with 14 bases between. The CDR3 consists of 16 residues. This chain's CDR3 is CASSEAGRGDTGELFF. CDR3 DNA sequence: TGCGCCAGCAGTGAAGCGGGCAGGGGGGACACCGGGGAGCTGTTTTTT.

The chain joins TRBV6-5 to TRBJ2-3; 7 bases agree with TRBD2. In germline, CDR1 is MNHEY, CDR2 SVGAGI. The CDR3 extends over 15 amino acids. With 6 bases clipped from V and 0 bases from J, the junction kept 6 bases outside the gene matches. CDR3 sequence reads: CASSPPGGSTDTQYF. The CDR3 coding sequence is TGTGCCAGCAGCCCCCCGGGGGGTAGCACAGATACGCAGTATTTT.

The chain combines TRBV15 with TRBJ2-5; D remains ambiguous. Germline CDR1 is LNHNV and CDR2 is YYDKDF (reference sequence). This CDR3 has 13 amino acids. V lost 2 bases and J 5 bases, leaving 9 bases between the germline ends. Here the CDR3 reads CATSRLVRETQYF. CDR3 DNA: TGTGCCACCAGCAGACTAGTACGGGAGACCCAGTACTTC.

The chain has TRBV9 and TRBJ2-3; D gene uncertain. This CDR3 is built from 15 residues. The germline gives CDR1 SGDLS, CDR2 YYNGEE. V was trimmed by 0 bases and J by 2 bases, leaving 10 bases between them. The CDR3 loop is CASSVALRYTDTQYF. CDR3 coding DNA: TGTGCCAGCAGCGTAGCGTTACGGTACACAGATACGCAGTATTTT.

V gene TRBV29-1 combines with J gene TRBJ2-7; 8 bases line up with TRBD1. CDR3 size: 17 residues. Germline V gene sequence: CDR1 SQVTM, CDR2 ANQGSEA. The junction had 18 bases not matched to a gene; V was cut back by 8 bases and J by 0 bases. CDR3 sequence (DNA): TGCAGCCTTTTTAGGCCCGTCCGGGACAGGAGCTCCTACGAGCAGTACGTC. Encoded protein: CSLFRPVRDRSSYEQYV.

This clone occurred once. This chain uses TRBV7-9 with TRBJ2-7, with a tentative D call TRBD1 (5 bases). Germline V CDR1 and CDR2: SEHNR, FQNEAQ (reference sequence). CDR3 length: 14 residues. Trimming shortened V by 7 bases and J by 2 bases, and 15 bases separated the two germline ends. The CDR3 DNA is TGTGCCAGCAACCTGTGGGGCAGAACCTACGAGCAGTACTTC. Amino acid sequence: CASNLWGRTYEQYF.

On this clone itself: One junction end does not reproduce the germline sequence, and a read error may be involved. The rearrangement joins TRBV7-9 to TRBJ1-1, with D possibly matching TRBD1 (5 bases). The CDR3 length is 11 residues. Germline CDR1 and CDR2: SEHNR and FQNEAQ (reference sequence). CDR3 sequence: CSSSRGAEAFF. DNA of the CDR3: TGTTCCAGCAGTCGGGGGGCTGAAGCTTTCTTT.